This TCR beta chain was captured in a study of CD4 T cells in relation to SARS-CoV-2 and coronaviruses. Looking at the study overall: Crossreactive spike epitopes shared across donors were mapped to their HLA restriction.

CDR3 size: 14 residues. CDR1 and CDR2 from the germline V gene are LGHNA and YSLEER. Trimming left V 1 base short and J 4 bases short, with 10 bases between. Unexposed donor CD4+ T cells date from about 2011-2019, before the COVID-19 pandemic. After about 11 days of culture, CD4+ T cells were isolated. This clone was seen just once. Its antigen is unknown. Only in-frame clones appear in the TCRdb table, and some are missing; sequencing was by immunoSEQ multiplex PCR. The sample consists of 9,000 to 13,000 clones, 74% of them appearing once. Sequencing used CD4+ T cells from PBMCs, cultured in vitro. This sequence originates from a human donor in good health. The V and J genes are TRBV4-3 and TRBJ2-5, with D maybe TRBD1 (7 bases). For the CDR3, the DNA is TGCGCCAGCAGCCAAGGACAGGGAGGAGAGACCCAGTACTTC. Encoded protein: CASSQGQGGETQYF.